Described below is a single T cell receptor beta chain sequence and its context. Its target is not known. The source material, RNA transcripts, was used to amplify TCR beta CDR3 regions. HTBI primers were the set used in a first-round RT-PCR of the TCR CDR3. MiXCR, run by TCRdb on the multiplex PCR reads, gives a single entry per CDR3 protein. The table has around 690,000 distinct CDR3 sequences, 17% seen once. V lost 4 bases and J 3 bases, leaving 15 bases between the germline ends. CDR3 length: 15 amino acids. Germline V gene lookup returns CDR1 ENHRY and CDR2 SYGVKD. The data were taken from a study of T cells in Graves' hyperthyroidism and ophthalmopathy. Study observations and caveats: Blood also contained most expanded thyroid clonotypes above 0.001. Through a model of 13 V-J features, ophthalmopathy was separated from stable hyperthyroidism.

The material sequenced was blood. The sequence was obtained from a man aged 50-59 years with Graves' hyperthyroidism. The chain joins TRBV10-3 to TRBJ1-2; D is unresolved. CDR3 DNA sequence: TGTGCCATCAGTGCCTTAAGGGATCTCGACTATGGCTACACCTTC. It encodes CAISALRDLDYGYTF.